What follows is one TCR beta chain and its context. This clone came up once. Its antigen specificity is not known. Base quality data are lacking; no much larger clone is found one base away. The ViraFEST assay stimulated PBMC with viral peptide pools and then used TCR sequencing to identify antigen-specific CD4+ T cell clonotypes by expansion. After about 9 days of culture, CD4+ T cells were isolated with the EasySep CD4+ T cell isolation kit. Two doses of either the BNT162b2 or the mRNA-1273 mRNA SARS-CoV-2 vaccine were administered to participants. Healthy vaccine recipients had no prior SARS-CoV-2 infection, confirmed by negative nucleocapsid antibodies before and after vaccination. Around 2.1 million PBMC per well were cultured with about 9.6 ug/ml peptides in IMDM containing around 5.3% human AB serum, around 9.7 IU/ml IL-2 and gentamicin. On days 3 and 7, half of the culture medium was replaced with fresh IL-2-containing medium. Unless noted otherwise, every peptide stimulation condition was grown in triplicate wells. Using Ficoll-Paque Plus gradient centrifugation, PBMC were separated from whole blood and then either used fresh or cryopreserved at -140C. The overlapping peptide pools covered the spike proteins of SARS-CoV-2 and of the common cold coronaviruses HCoV-NL63, HCoV-OC43 and HCoV-229E. The QIAamp micro DNA kit was used to extract genomic DNA from the cultured CD4+ T cells.

Library method: the immunoSEQ multiplex PCR assay. DNA from the cultured, isolated CD4+ T cells was subjected to TCR beta CDR3 sequencing. The study's processing was this. Non-productive TCR sequences were removed and reads were trimmed to the CDR3 region, keeping CDR3s of at least 7 amino acids. Antigen-specific clonotypes were identified with the MANAFEST web app by comparing expansion in peptide wells against reference cultures. Positive clones required FDR<0.05 expansion versus reference and all other wells, odds ratio above 5, and frequency above 0.1% in two replicate wells. Cross-reactive clonotypes were defined as significantly expanded in SARS-CoV-2 spike wells and in at least one common cold coronavirus spike condition. CDR3 similarity was assessed by Levenshtein distance with the stringdist R package, and unrooted trees were built with ape in R 3.6.1. TCRdb took this table from immuneACCESS and kept in-frame rearrangements with V and J called. Such tables lack part of the clones; where checked against another copy, unresolved V genes explain under half of the gap, and the rest is unexplained. The D gene and trimming were derived from the DNA, and the V and J assignments and clone size from that table. Recorded for this sample are about 48,000 clones; 74% of them occurred a single time. Jointly, the top ten make up approximately 16% of the sample.

This record belongs to a study of vaccination effects on CD4 cells after COVID-19 (dated 2022 in TCRdb). About the study as a whole: Across the study, the median time from the second dose to post-vaccine sampling was 72 days (range 14 to 241). SARS-CoV-2 spike-specific CD4+ TCR repertoires were compared before and after mRNA vaccination in COVID-19 convalescent patients and in infection-naive vaccine recipients. A total of over nine COVID-19 convalescent patients and 4 SARS-CoV-2-naive healthy vaccine recipients were included in the full study. Cultures from other donors in the study were sequenced using the Oncomine TCR Beta short-read assay on an Illumina iSeq 100.

From cysteine to phenylalanine, the CDR3 is 15 amino acids long. The only DNA kept is the CDR3, 45 bases in frame from the first base. V sheds 6 bases and J sheds 6 bases, leaving 15 bases between their ends. CDR1 and CDR2, per the germline V gene, are SNHLY and FYNNEI. Beyond this particular receptor, the publication reports: Marked clonal contraction was observed in both infection-induced and vaccine-induced clones at late post-vaccination timepoints, consistent with waning T cell responses. The study was limited by a small number of convalescent patients and lacked early post-infection timepoints. Among healthy vaccine recipients, nearly all vaccine-induced clones were SARS-CoV-2 mono-reactive, and only 1 of 255 was cross-reactive with common cold coronaviruses.

In this chain, TRBV2 is recombined with TRBJ1-6; the D gene lacks a confident call. This material consisted of CD4+ T cells from PBMCs cultured with HCoV-OC43 spike peptides, taken after COVID-19 vaccination. Read against the paper, the sample's cell subset or site label means: HCoV-OC43 spike overlapping peptide pool stimulation. The clonotype originates from a human donor who received a COVID-19 vaccine. The base sequence is TGTGCCAGCAGCCCCGGGAGTAGTAGTAATTCACCCCTCCACTTT. It is translated as CASSPGSSSNSPLHF.